These T cell receptor beta chains were read from a single sample in a study of Graves' ophthalmopathy and Graves' hyperthyroidism. TCRdb re-analysed the multiplex PCR reads in MiXCR, keeping a single row per CDR3 protein. The data show 200,000 to 300,000 distinct CDR3 sequences, 40% to 50% seen once. The sample taken for sequencing was peripheral blood. All receptors derive from an adult man with Graves' ophthalmopathy. CDR3s include the opening cysteine and the closing phenylalanine or tryptophan. The D gene is left open where the match is weak. Size is omitted from some rows. Given values are once, few, many or a class for expanded clones.

TGCAGCGTTCGGGCATACAATGAGCAGTACTTC	CSVRAYNEQYF	11	NA	TRBJ2-7	TRBV29-1	NA
TGTGCCAGCCGCCGGGACAACGGTGAGACCCAGTACTTC	CASRRDNGETQYF	13	NA	TRBJ2-5	TRBV13	NA
TGTGCCAGCATCAGGACGGAAGGCTACACCTTC	CASIRTEGYTF	11	NA	TRBJ1-2	TRBV6-5	once
TGTGCCAGCAGCTTCTGGAACACCATATATTTT	CASSFWNTIYF	11	NA	TRBJ1-3	TRBV7-9	few
TGTGCCAGCAGCTTAGACAGGGCACGCGAGCAGTACTTC	CASSLDRAREQYF	13	NA	TRBJ2-7	TRBV7-2	NA
TGTGCCAGCAGTTACTCGATTATTCCGGGGGAGCTGTTTTTT	CASSYSIIPGELFF	14	NA	TRBJ2-2	TRBV7-3	once
TGTGCCACCAGTGACCCGGGACAGGGGGCTGGGGGGGAGCTGTTTTTT	CATSDPGQGAGGELFF	16	TRBD1	TRBJ2-2	TRBV15	once
TGTGCTACTCGTCTGTCCATGAACACTGAAGCTTTCTTT	CATRLSMNTEAFF	13	NA	TRBJ1-1	TRBV12-3/TRBV12-4	NA
TGCGCCAGCAGCTTGGACTTTGACATCGGTGTCTATGGCTACACCTTC	CASSLDFDIGVYGYTF	16	NA	TRBJ1-2	TRBV5-1	NA
TGTGCCATCAGTGAGCGAGAGGGGACCAACACCTACGAGCAGTACTTC	CAISEREGTNTYEQYF	16	NA	TRBJ2-7	TRBV10-3	NA
TGCAGCGTTCAGGGACAGGTGGGGGAGACCCAGTACTTC	CSVQGQVGETQYF	13	TRBD1	TRBJ2-5	TRBV29-1	NA
TGCGCCAGCAGCTTGGTCCAGGGAAACACTGAAGCTTTCTTT	CASSLVQGNTEAFF	14	NA	TRBJ1-1	TRBV5-1	NA
TGTGCCGCCATGGACAGTTTCTCTGGGGCCAACGTCCTGACTTTC	CAAMDSFSGANVLTF	15	NA	TRBJ2-6	TRBV24-1	NA
TGTGCCAGCAGCGCTATTGGGACTAGCGGCTACGAGCAGTACTTC	CASSAIGTSGYEQYF	15	TRBD2	TRBJ2-7	TRBV9	NA
TGTGCCAGCAGCCAAGGGACCCCAGAGGGGGAGACCCAGTACTTC	CASSQGTPEGETQYF	15	NA	TRBJ2-5	TRBV4-2	once
TGTGCCACCAGTCAAACCACAGGGATGCGGACTAGCGGGAGGAGTGCCGGGGAGCTGTTTTTT	CATSQTTGMRTSGRSAGELFF	21	TRBD2	TRBJ2-2	TRBV24-1	NA
TGCAGCGTTGAGGGTACAGCCTCGAACACCGGGGAGCTGTTTTTT	CSVEGTASNTGELFF	15	NA	TRBJ2-2	TRBV29-1	few
TGTGCCATCAGTGAACCGGGACAGGGGGCTACCGAGCAGTACTTC	CAISEPGQGATEQYF	15	TRBD1	TRBJ2-7	TRBV10-3	NA
TGTGCCAGCAGCTTTCGGGGACTCGGAAACACCATATATTTT	CASSFRGLGNTIYF	14	NA	TRBJ1-3	TRBV7-2	few
TGCAGTGTTCAAAGGGACAACGAGCAGTACTTC	CSVQRDNEQYF	11	NA	TRBJ2-7	TRBV20-1	NA
TGCGCCAGCCGCCTAGAAGGGGCCACTGAAGCTTTCTTT	CASRLEGATEAFF	13	NA	TRBJ1-1	TRBV5-1	NA
TGTGCCAGCAGCTTTCCCTCAGGCTCTGGGGCCAACGTCCTGACTTTC	CASSFPSGSGANVLTF	16	NA	TRBJ2-6	TRBV7-9	NA
TGTGCCTGGAGTGTTGCCAGGGCACCTTATAGCAATCAGCCCCAGCATTTT	CAWSVARAPYSNQPQHF	17	NA	TRBJ1-5	TRBV30	NA
TGTGCCAGCTCACCTGGGACAGCTAAGATGAACACTGAAGCTTTCTTT	CASSPGTAKMNTEAFF	16	TRBD1	TRBJ1-1	TRBV18	NA
TGTGCCAGTAGTTCCACACCCCGACAGGTCTATGGCTACACCTTC	CASSSTPRQVYGYTF	15	NA	TRBJ1-2	TRBV19	few
TGTGCCAGCAGTCGGTTTCTCGCTGAAGCTTTCTTT	CASSRFLAEAFF	12	NA	TRBJ1-1	TRBV28	NA
TGTGCCAGCAGTTTATTATTTGACAGGGGGAAGGGACGTAATCAGCCCCAGCATTTT	CASSLLFDRGKGRNQPQHF	19	TRBD1	TRBJ1-5	TRBV27	NA
TGTGCCACTCAGGGATCCAGGGGGTCTTACGAGCAGTACTTC	CATQGSRGSYEQYF	14	TRBD1	TRBJ2-7	TRBV24-1	few
TGTGCCAGCGAGACAGGGGAGGGTCAGCCCCAGCATTTT	CASETGEGQPQHF	13	TRBD1	TRBJ1-5	TRBV12-3/TRBV12-4	few
TGCAGTGCTAGAGATCACAGGACAGGGTCCTCTGGAAACACCATATATTTT	CSARDHRTGSSGNTIYF	17	TRBD1	TRBJ1-3	TRBV20-1	NA
TGTGCCAGCAGACAGGGGGCCTCTGGAAACACCATATATTTT	CASRQGASGNTIYF	14	TRBD1	TRBJ1-3	TRBV12-3/TRBV12-4	NA
TGTGCCACCAGCCCCTCGGGCTCCTACGAGCAGTACTTC	CATSPSGSYEQYF	13	NA	TRBJ2-7	TRBV15	few
TGTGCCAGCAGCTTAGCTATAACAGGGTCCACCGGGGAGCTGTTTTTT	CASSLAITGSTGELFF	16	NA	TRBJ2-2	TRBV11-2	few
TGCAGCGTTGAAGGGGAAGAGACCCAGTACTTC	CSVEGEETQYF	11	NA	TRBJ2-5	TRBV29-1	NA
TGTGCCAGCAGACTTACAGGGACTGGGGCCAACGTCCTGACTTTC	CASRLTGTGANVLTF	15	NA	TRBJ2-6	TRBV2	few
TGTGCCAGCAGCTTAGGGCGACTAGCGGGACCTTGGGAGCAGTACTTC	CASSLGRLAGPWEQYF	16	TRBD2	TRBJ2-7	TRBV7-9	many
TGCAGTGCTAGAGAACTCCTCTATGGCTACACCTTC	CSARELLYGYTF	12	NA	TRBJ1-2	TRBV20-1	few
TGTGCCAGCAGCTTTCAGGGTCGGGAGACCCAGTACTTC	CASSFQGRETQYF	13	NA	TRBJ2-5	TRBV7-9	many
TGTGCCAGCAGCCACAGGGAGAACACTGAAGCTTTCTTT	CASSHRENTEAFF	13	NA	TRBJ1-1	TRBV12-3/TRBV12-4	NA
TGTGCCACCAGCAGAGGGGCACCTACCAGCGAGCAGTACTTC	CATSRGAPTSEQYF	14	NA	TRBJ2-7	TRBV15	few
TGTGCCAGCAGCACCGGGCCTCACTACGAGCAGTACTTC	CASSTGPHYEQYF	13	NA	TRBJ2-7	TRBV7-9	NA
TGTGCCAGCAGTGGACAGGGTCACGAGCAGTACTTC	CASSGQGHEQYF	12	TRBD1	TRBJ2-7	TRBV10-3	NA
TGCGCCAGCAGCTCTCGGTCCGGGGCAGACGTCTATGGCTACACCTTC	CASSSRSGADVYGYTF	16	NA	TRBJ1-2	TRBV5-5	NA
TGTGCCAGCAGCTTAATGCGGGGGGGCAACACCGGGGAGCTGTTTTTT	CASSLMRGGNTGELFF	16	TRBD2	TRBJ2-2	TRBV7-6	once
TGTGCCAGCAGCTCACGGACTAGCGGGGGAAACGAGCAGTACTTC	CASSSRTSGGNEQYF	15	TRBD2	TRBJ2-7	TRBV11-2	NA
TGTGCCAGCAGTTACGGGACAGGGGTCTACGAGCAGTACTTC	CASSYGTGVYEQYF	14	TRBD1	TRBJ2-7	TRBV10-3	NA
TGCAGCGTTGTGGGACAGGGCTACGAGCAGTACTTC	CSVVGQGYEQYF	12	TRBD1	TRBJ2-7	TRBV29-1	once
TGTGCCAGCAGCCCAGGGGACGGAGCCTACGAGCAGTACTTC	CASSPGDGAYEQYF	14	NA	TRBJ2-7	TRBV3-1	NA